The clone carrying this T cell receptor (beta chain) was observed once. This CDR3 has 13 amino acids. Germline CDR1 LNHNV, CDR2 YYDKDF (reference sequence). The germline V and J ends were trimmed by 0 bases and 9 bases, with 8 bases remaining between them. Source study methods: Reference gene primer amplification gave estimated nucleated cell counts. This table comes from immunoSEQ multiplex PCR, and its TCRdb copy is limited to in-frame clones, with some not included. V, J and clone size were drawn from that table, and D and trimming were deduced from the DNA. The sample lists about 120,000 clones; over 60% were seen once. This sample was taken from a study of blood T cell repertoires in COVID-19. Study at large: The study drew acute and convalescent COVID-19 samples from the United States, Italy and Spain. T cells, B-cell-depleted T cells, or PBMCs provided the cDNA or gDNA that served as material.

Material for sequencing was peripheral blood. The chain couples TRBV15 to TRBJ1-4; D uncertain. The sequence came from a man aged 35 to 55 with active or convalescent COVID-19. The CDR3 DNA is TGTGCCACCAGCAGAGAATGGGCGAAAAAACTGTTTTTT. It specifies CATSREWAKKLFF.